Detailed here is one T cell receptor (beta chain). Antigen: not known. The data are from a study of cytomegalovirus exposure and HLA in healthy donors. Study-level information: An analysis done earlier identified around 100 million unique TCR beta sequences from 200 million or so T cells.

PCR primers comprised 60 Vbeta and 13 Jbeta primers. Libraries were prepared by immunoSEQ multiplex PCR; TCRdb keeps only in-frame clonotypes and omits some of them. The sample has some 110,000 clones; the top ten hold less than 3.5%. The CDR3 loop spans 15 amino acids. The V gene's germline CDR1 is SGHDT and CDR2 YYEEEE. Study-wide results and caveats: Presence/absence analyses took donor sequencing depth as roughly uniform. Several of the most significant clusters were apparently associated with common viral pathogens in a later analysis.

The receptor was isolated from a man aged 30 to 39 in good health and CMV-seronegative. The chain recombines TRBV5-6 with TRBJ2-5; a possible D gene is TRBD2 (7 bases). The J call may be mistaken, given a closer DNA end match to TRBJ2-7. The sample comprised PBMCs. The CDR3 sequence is CASNLPGGRSYEQYF. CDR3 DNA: TGTGCCAGCAACCTTCCCGGGGGGCGTTCCTACGAGCAGTACTTC.